This T cell receptor beta chain stems from a study of T-cell reconstitution after alpha-beta-depleted transplantation in children. The ends were cut back, 7 bases at V and 1 base at J, with 9 bases in the middle. This CDR3 is built from 13 residues. It was with unique molecular identifiers that the TCRbeta library was prepared. Via MiXCR, TCRdb re-called the PCR reads, giving one row per CDR3 protein. The data show around 600,000 distinct CDR3 sequences, around 16% seen once. The sequencing here drew on PBMCs from the stem cell graft donor, taken from the stem cell graft. This TCR came from a human donor who donated a stem cell graft to a child with acute myeloid leukemia. The gene calls are TRBV12-3 or TRBV12-4 and TRBJ2-3; D is uncertain. CDR3 sequence (DNA): TGTGCCAGCACCGCAACTGGCACAGATACGCAGTATTTT. This translates into CASTATGTDTQYF.